This T cell receptor beta chain was retrieved from a study of T-cell memory formation after mild COVID-19. The wider study: There were largely donor-specific TCR clusters. General study results and limits: Clones that got smaller from day 15 to 85 had even CD4/CD8, while clones growing later tipped toward CD4+. Shrinking CD4+ clones were chiefly CM and EM; CD8+ ones were chiefly EMRA.

Trimming removed 5 bases at V and 1 base at J, with 14 bases between. This CDR3 is 15 amino acids long. Using its own MiXCR run on the 5' RACE reads, TCRdb lists one record per CDR3 protein. The sample has 100,000 or so distinct CDR3 sequences; 11% are singletons. Regarding this clonotype: Its antigen is still unknown.

This receptor was taken from a young man who had mild COVID-19 (a few samples of this study predate the infection). Cell type and time point are not known. This sequence joins TRBV12-3 or TRBV12-4 and TRBJ1-2, with a tentative D call TRBD1 (5 bases). The sample was PBMCs or a T cell subset sorted from them (not recorded which). This CDR3 is CASSRFQGYNYGYTF. The DNA of the CDR3 is TGTGCCAGCAGTCGTTTTCAGGGCTATAACTATGGCTACACCTTC.